This passage covers 19 T cell receptor beta chains from one sample sequenced in a study of cytomegalovirus exposure and HLA in healthy donors. Researchers ran the PCR with 60 Vbeta and 13 Jbeta primers. The repertoire was sequenced with immunoSEQ multiplex PCR; TCRdb's copy has only in-frame clones and lacks some. The sample has 85,000 to 130,000 clones; roughly a tenth are singletons. Sequenced sample: PBMCs. Source of these receptors: a middle-aged man in good health and CMV-seropositive.

This clone was seen a few times. V gene TRBV4-1 combines with J gene TRBJ2-2; the match to TRBD2 covers 10 bases. Germline V gene sequence: CDR1 MGHRA, CDR2 YSYEKL. The V and J ends lost 3 bases and 4 bases, in that order; junction bases with no gene match: 11. The CDR3 is made up of 18 amino acids. The CDR3 loop is CASSQYWLAGEITGELFF. CDR3 DNA: TGCGCCAGCAGCCAGTATTGGCTAGCGGGAGAAATCACCGGGGAGCTGTTTTTT.

The rearrangement joins TRBV4-1 to TRBJ2-7; 11 bases fit TRBD2. CDR3 length equals 14 residues. Germline CDR1 reads MGHRA; CDR2 reads YSYEKL. V was pared by 4 bases and J by 4 bases, with 3 bases of the junction left unmatched. CDR3 loop: CASSRVAGGYEQYF. In DNA, the CDR3 is TGCGCCAGCAGCCGGGTAGCGGGAGGGTACGAGCAGTACTTC.

This clone was seen a handful of times. The chain links TRBV21-1 to TRBJ1-4. TRBV21-1 is a pseudogene segment. This CDR3 comprises 14 residues. The CDR3 here is CASNFRDCREKLFF. DNA for the CDR3: TGTGCCAGCAACTTCAGGGACTGTCGTGAAAAACTGTTTTTT.

The rearrangement links TRBV29-1 to TRBJ2-1; maybe TRBD2 (7 bases). CDR1 is SQVTM and CDR2 is ANQGSEA in the germline V gene. V lost 7 bases and J lost 3, with 16 bases in between. This CDR3 has 14 residues. The CDR3, as DNA: TGCAGCGCGCTGGGGGGGCGACACTACAATGAGCAGTTCTTC. Translating it yields CSALGGRHYNEQFF.

This chain joins TRBV7-6 and TRBJ2-1; D might be TRBD2 (6 bases). The V end lost 0 bases, the J end lost 2 bases, and 11 bases lay between the germline ends. This CDR3 is built from 16 residues. Germline lookup yields CDR1 SGHVS and CDR2 FNYEAQ. CDR3 protein: CASSLAGLPPYNEQFF. The CDR3 coding sequence is TGTGCCAGCAGCTTAGCCGGACTACCCCCCTACAATGAGCAGTTCTTC.

This clone has more than one count but fewer than ten. J is TRBJ2-1 and V is TRBV11-3; D gene unclear. This CDR3 region has 15 residues. Germline-derived CDR1 and CDR2 are SGHNT and YENEEA. Trimming took off 7 bases at V and 2 bases at J, with 15 bases between the two ends. CDR3 nucleotides: TGTGCCAGCACCCCCCAGGTATACCCCTACAATGAGCAGTTCTTC. It encodes CASTPQVYPYNEQFF.

The J gene is TRBJ1-1, the V gene TRBV6-5, with a tentative D call TRBD1 (5 bases). Germline assignment: CDR1 MNHEY and CDR2 SVGAGI. CDR3 length: 13 amino acids. V was trimmed by 10 bases and J by 1 base, leaving 13 bases between them. The DNA of the CDR3 is TGTGCCACCGACGCGGGGGGGAACACTGAAGCTTTCTTT. It translates to CATDAGGNTEAFF.

The chain employs TRBV1 and TRBJ2-3; the table's D call TRBD2 went unverified against the DNA. TRBV1 is a pseudogene locus. There are 14 residues in the CDR3. CDR3 in amino acids: CTSSRGGSKDTQYF. In DNA form, the CDR3 reads TGCACCAGCAGCCGCGGCGGGAGCAAAGATACGCAGTATTTT.

This clone was counted only a few times. The chain recombines TRBV18 with TRBJ2-3; D unclear. Germline-derived CDR1 and CDR2 are KGHSH and LQKENI. The CDR3 has 16 residues. Trimming shortened V by 3 bases and J by 2 bases, and 15 bases separated the two germline ends. CDR3 protein: CASSPLRPASTDTQYF. The CDR3 DNA reads TGTGCCAGCTCACCCCTGCGGCCGGCTTCCACAGATACGCAGTATTTT.

The chain has TRBV5-4 and TRBJ2-5, with TRBD2 matching 8 bases. Losses at the gene ends were 5 bases for V and 2 bases for J; bases not matched to a gene: 5. The CDR3 loop spans 14 amino acids. Germline lookup yields CDR1 SGHNT and CDR2 YYREEE (reference sequence). CDR3 loop: CASSYSGAQETQYF. The DNA of the CDR3 is TGTGCCAGCAGTTATAGCGGGGCGCAAGAGACCCAGTACTTC.

The chain uses TRBV5-4 and TRBJ2-2; 13 nucleotides line up with TRBD2. The ends lost 7 bases at V and 7 bases at J; junction bases unmatched: 4. This CDR3 comprises 14 residues. Germline CDR1 and CDR2: SGHNT and YYREEE (reference sequence). The CDR3 spells CASGTSGVIGELFF. CDR3 nucleotides: TGTGCCAGCGGGACTAGCGGGGTTATCGGGGAGCTGTTTTTT. Full variable domain (outside the CDR3, taken from reference TRBV5-4 and TRBJ2-2): ETGVTQSPTHLIKTRGQQVTLRCSSQSGHNTVSWYQQALGQGPQFIFQYYREEENGRGNFPPRFSGLQFPNYSSELNVNALELDDSALYLCASGTSGVIGELFFGEGSRLTVL.

The rearrangement uses TRBV25-1 and TRBJ2-5; perhaps TRBD1 as D (5 bases). This CDR3 comprises 18 residues. CDR1 and CDR2 (germline): MGHDK, SYGVNS. V was trimmed by 0 bases and J by 5 bases, leaving 22 bases between them. DNA of the CDR3: TGTGCCAGCAGTGAATATATGGCCCCCTCGACAGTTCGTGAGACCCAGTACTTC. Residues: CASSEYMAPSTVRETQYF.

This clone has a handful of counts. J is TRBJ2-7 and V is TRBV2, with 8 nucleotides matching TRBD1. Unmatched junction bases numbered 10, after V lost 7 bases and J lost 5 bases. The CDR3 has 14 residues. The germline CDR1 and CDR2 sequences are SNHLY and FYNNEI. The CDR3 DNA sequence: TGTGCCAGCATGGTTTTGGACAGGGCCAACGAGCAGTACTTC. It specifies CASMVLDRANEQYF.

This clone came up a few times. The genes are TRBV5-6 and TRBJ2-5; maybe TRBD1 (6 bases). CDR3 length: 15 residues. Germline CDR1 and CDR2: SGHDT and YYEEEE. Trimming removed 4 bases from V and 2 bases from J, with 15 bases in between. CDR3 sequence reads: CASSPFRTAQETQYF. The CDR3 DNA reads TGTGCCAGCAGCCCTTTCCGGACAGCACAAGAGACCCAGTACTTC.

This clone occurred a few times. CDR3 nucleotide sequence: TGTGCCAGCAAGGGGGACACAGAGGAAGCTTTCTTT. Its protein is CASKGDTEEAFF. The chain uses TRBV6-5 and TRBJ1-1, with D possibly TRBD1 on 6 matching bases. With 7 bases removed from V and 8 bases from J, the gap between germline ends came to 14 bases. The CDR3 covers 12 residues. CDR1 and CDR2 (germline): MNHEY, SVGAGI.

This clone has more than one count but fewer than ten. The gene calls are TRBV7-9 and TRBJ2-7, with D hard to call. V was clipped by 1 base and J by 5 bases, with 6 bases between them. The CDR3 totals 12 residues. CDR1 and CDR2 (germline): SEHNR, FQNEAQ (reference sequence). CDR3 amino acids: CASSLGGDEQYF. CDR3 DNA sequence: TGTGCCAGCAGCTTAGGAGGAGACGAGCAGTACTTC.

This clone was seen a few times. The rearrangement links TRBV19 to TRBJ1-4; D uncertain. From germline, CDR1 is LNHDA and CDR2 SQIVND (reference sequence). The V end lost 10 bases, the J end lost 3 bases, and 9 bases lay between the germline ends. This CDR3 comprises 12 residues. This CDR3 is CATYGPNEKLFF. As DNA, the CDR3 is TGTGCCACCTACGGTCCTAATGAAAAACTGTTTTTT.

The chain carries TRBV7-2 and TRBJ2-6, with a possible D match to TRBD1 (7 bases). There are 13 residues in the CDR3. Germline loops: CDR1 SGHTA, CDR2 FQGNSA. V was clipped by 5 bases and J by 9 bases, with 11 bases between them. The CDR3 region has the DNA TGTGCCAGCAGCCGACAGGGACTCAACGTCCTGACTTTC. Protein: CASSRQGLNVLTF. Full variable domain (remainder filled in from reference TRBV7-2 and TRBJ2-6): GAGVSQSPSNKVTEKGKDVELRCDPISGHTALYWYRQSLGQGLEFLIYFQGNSAPDKSGLPSDRFSAERTGGSVSTLTIQRTQQEDSAVYLCASSRQGLNVLTFGAGSRLTVL.

This clone was seen more than once but under ten times. V is TRBV6-5 and J is TRBJ2-2; possible D gene TRBD1, 5 bases. V lost 3 bases to trimming and J lost 4 bases, with 9 bases between them. Germline CDR1 reads MNHEY; CDR2 reads SVGAGI. There are 14 residues in the CDR3. CDR3 DNA: TGTGCCAGCAGTTATCAGGGTAGCACCGGGGAGCTGTTTTTT. Its protein is CASSYQGSTGELFF.